The clone carrying this T cell receptor beta chain was counted a few times. Its antigen is not known. The sample originates from a study of naive and memory T cell subsets. Study-wide results and caveats: A clonotype means one alpha or beta sequence, not an alpha/beta pair. RNA-based TCR counts may shift with T cell activation and differentiation.

This CDR3 is 14 amino acids long. Germline V gene sequence: CDR1 PRHDT, CDR2 FYEKMQ (reference sequence). Trimming cost V 5 bases and J 2 bases, with 10 bases left between them. Both TRBC1 and TRBC2 were covered by a beta constant-region primer of two equimolar oligonucleotides. Four rounds of PCR amplified the ligated cDNA using nested alpha and beta constant-region primers plus SP2. A 12-nucleotide UMI and the SP2 primer were added to the cDNA 3' end by oligonucleotide ligation. TCRdb fed the UMI-ligation and nested PCR reads into MiXCR, producing one record per CDR3 protein. The sample holds around 110,000 distinct CDR3 sequences, 36% seen once.

This TCR came from a human donor in good health. The rearrangement uses TRBV13 and TRBJ2-4; tentatively, D is TRBD1 (6 bases). The material sequenced was central memory CD4+ T cells from blood. DNA for the CDR3: TGTGCCAGCAGCCTTACAGGGCCCAAAAACATTCAGTACTTC. The encoded protein is CASSLTGPKNIQYF.